Listed below are T cell receptor beta chains from one sample, sequenced in a study of cytomegalovirus exposure and HLA in healthy donors. Data came from immunoSEQ multiplex PCR; TCRdb stores just in-frame clones and leaves some out. Of 130,000 to 150,000 clones in the sample, around three quarters were seen once. Input material: PBMCs. The source is a man aged 25 to 40 in good health and CMV-seronegative. Both conserved end residues are part of each CDR3. A D gene is named only where the DNA matches it firmly. Clone sizes are given selectively: once, few, many, or a class where the clone is expanded.

D	V	size	J	CDR3	DNA
-	TRBV18	once	TRBJ2-7	CASSRDTRAYEQYF	TGTGCCAGCTCAAGGGACACCCGGGCCTACGAGCAGTACTTC
TRBD2	TRBV2	-	TRBJ2-2	CARLAGATGELFF	TGTGCCAGACTAGCGGGAGCCACCGGGGAGCTGTTTTTT
TRBD1	TRBV5-6	-	TRBJ1-2	CASSLLQGPNYGYTF	TGTGCCAGCAGCTTGCTACAGGGGCCTAACTATGGCTACACCTTC
-	TRBV4-1	-	TRBJ2-3	CASSQGRGGTDTQYF	TGCGCCAGCAGCCAAGGTCGGGGAGGCACAGATACGCAGTATTTT
TRBD2	TRBV6-5	-	TRBJ2-7	CASSRGGFIEDEQYF	TGTGCCAGCAGTCGGGGGGGTTTCATCGAGGACGAGCAGTACTTC
-	TRBV4-2	-	TRBJ2-3	CASSQVAGVRDTQYF	TGTGCCAGCAGCCAAGTGGCAGGGGTTCGGGATACGCAGTATTTT
-	TRBV4-1	-	TRBJ1-1	CASSQLGPSGTEAFF	TGCGCCAGCAGCCAGTTAGGCCCCTCGGGGACTGAAGCTTTCTTT
TRBD2	TRBV6-5	-	TRBJ2-5	CASSLSGGPQETQYF	TGTGCCAGCAGCCTAAGCGGGGGTCCCCAAGAGACCCAGTACTTC
TRBD1	TRBV19	-	TRBJ1-5	CASRDRGRLTQPQHF	TGTGCCAGTAGGGACAGGGGGCGCTTGACTCAGCCCCAGCATTTT
-	TRBV9	few	TRBJ2-3	CASSVAADTQYF	TGTGCCAGCAGCGTAGCCGCAGATACGCAGTATTTT
TRBD2	TRBV7-3	-	TRBJ2-3	CASSRLAGATDTQYF	TGTGCCAGCAGCCGACTAGCGGGAGCCACAGATACGCAGTATTTT
TRBD1	TRBV28	-	TRBJ1-5	CASSYRGLMQPQHF	TGTGCCAGCAGTTACAGGGGGCTTATGCAGCCCCAGCATTTT
-	TRBV5-1	-	TRBJ2-5	CASSFQGSRETQYF	TGCGCCAGCAGCTTCCAGGGGAGTCGTGAGACCCAGTACTTC